This T cell receptor (beta chain) stems from a study of breast tumors, draining lymph nodes, adjacent tissues (dated by TCRdb to between 2015 and 2016). For context, the study as a whole: Breast cancer patients provided tumor, adjacent nontumor tissue and axillary lymph nodes, and the study compared the TCR beta repertoires across these three sources. In human breast cancer, the study set out to assess how tumor, surrounding tissue and draining lymph node repertoires relate to one another and whether T cells might be exchanged between them.

The lymph node samples were taken from the axillary draining lymph nodes of breast cancer patients. V gives up 3 bases and J gives up 2 bases, and the segment between their germline ends measures 8 bases. CDR1 and CDR2 (MNHNS, SASEGT) derive from the germline V gene. The CDR3 sequence holds 13 residues, the cysteine and phenylalanine included. Of all the DNA, just the CDR3 is kept, 39 bases in frame from base 1. The data were produced on an Illumina HiSeq 2000. Multiplex PCR amplification was used to generate the TCR beta chain libraries. High-throughput sequencing was used to analyze the amplified TCR beta chain products. TCRdb reanalyzed the raw reads on its own, using fastp at Q25 for trimming and MiXCR for clone calling, and kept in-frame beta chains. Merged by CDR3 protein, the rows form single entries marked with the most common genes and DNA. The sample has roughly 120,000 distinct CDR3 sequences on record, just under 20% of them singletons. The ten largest clones add up to roughly 4% of the sample.

Overall results and qualifications from the work: Tumor and nontumor tissue repertoires were found to be significantly more similar in luminal-like than in basal-like breast cancer. The conclusion that tumor T cells originate in lymph nodes was presented as consistent with a hypothesis rather than as directly demonstrated. Tumor T-cell repertoires showed less diversity than lymph node repertoires and more diversity than nontumor tissue repertoires, and tumor T-cell repertoires showed preferential V and J gene usage. The data were considered consistent with most tumor T cells being derived from the lymph node and subsequently expanding within tumor tissue.

Many counts were recorded for this clonotype. The antigen it binds to is not known. Base qualities were left out, and no much larger clone turns up one base away. The V gene is TRBV6-1 and the J gene is TRBJ2-7; TRBD2 could be the D gene, as 5 bases match. This clonotype was obtained from a female donor with breast cancer. Some clones in this sample may be carry-over from other donors' samples. Sequences were obtained from axillary lymph node tissue. The CDR3 protein is CASSEAAAYEQYF. The bases are TGTGCCAGCAGTGAGGCAGCGGCCTACGAGCAGTACTTC.